This T cell receptor (beta chain) was identified in a study of human T cells and chemical hapten exposure. Study overall: How much TCR each sample yielded varied, mostly because pooled library volumes differed slightly. Study-wide findings and caveats: Since the donors had alopecia, their immune response may not be the same as that of healthy people.

This sample's time point: patch test 2, 6 weeks after DPC sensitization. Treatment denoted: therapeutic diphenylcyclopropenone sensitization with weekly scalp DPC. This clonotype has more than one count but fewer than ten. Its antigen is undetermined. CDR3 length equals 15 residues. Germline values: CDR1 SGHRS, CDR2 YFSETQ. V lost 4 bases to trimming and J lost 8 bases, with 16 bases between them. A single record per CDR3 protein comes from TCRdb applying MiXCR to the RACE reads. Of 85,000 to 100,000 distinct CDR3 sequences detected, approximately 10% appear once; the ten largest clones hold around 2.1%.

Sequences were derived from whole blood, sampled in connection with sensitization to the hapten diphenylcyclopropenone (DPC). The sequence was collected from a middle-aged man with alopecia areata. Some clones in this sample may be carry-over from other donors' samples. J is TRBJ1-6 and V is TRBV5-1; tentatively, D is TRBD1 (6 bases). The CDR3 nucleotides are TGCGCCAGCAGCGGGGGGCAGGACCAACATTCACCCCTCCACTTT. Its protein product is CASSGGQDQHSPLHF.